This T cell receptor beta chain was obtained from a study of T cell responses to AZD1222 COVID-19 vaccine. In germline, CDR1 is SGHAT, CDR2 FQNNGV. The ends lost 5 bases at V and 9 bases at J; junction bases unmatched: 9. There are 14 residues in the CDR3. Some clones are missing from TCRdb's copy, which holds only in-frame ones; the method was immunoSEQ multiplex PCR. The table includes over 85,000 clones, 80% to 90% detected once. The sequenced sample was peripheral blood, obtained 28 days after the second AZD1222 dose. V and J are TRBV11-2 and TRBJ2-1; 8 positions match TRBD2. The source is an adult who received the AZD1222 COVID-19 vaccine. The CDR3 region is CASSLGGGPSEQFF. The CDR3 bases are TGTGCCAGCAGCCTCGGCGGGGGGCCGAGTGAGCAGTTCTTC.